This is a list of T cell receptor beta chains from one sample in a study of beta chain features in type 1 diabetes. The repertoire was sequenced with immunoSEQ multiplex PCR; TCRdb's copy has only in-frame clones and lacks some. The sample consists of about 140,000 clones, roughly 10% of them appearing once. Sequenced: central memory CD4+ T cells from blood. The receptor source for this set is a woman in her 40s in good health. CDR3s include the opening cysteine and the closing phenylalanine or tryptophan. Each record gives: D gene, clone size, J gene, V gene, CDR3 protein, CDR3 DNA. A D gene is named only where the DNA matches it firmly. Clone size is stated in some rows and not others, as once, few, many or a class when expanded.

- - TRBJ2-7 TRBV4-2 CASSQDMHIQYF TGTGCCAGCAGCCAAGATATGCACATACAGTACTTC
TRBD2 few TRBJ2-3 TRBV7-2 CASGGGGRASTDTQYF TGTGCCAGCGGGGGCGGGGGGCGAGCTAGCACAGATACGCAGTATTTT
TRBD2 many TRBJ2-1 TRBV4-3 CASSQPGLVGVEQFF TGCGCCAGCAGCCAACCGGGACTAGTGGGAGTTGAGCAGTTCTTC
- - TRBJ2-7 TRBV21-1 CASSTQDRGLGRGCEQYF TGTGCCAGCAGCACTCAGGACAGGGGGCTCGGCAGGGGTTGCGAGCAGTACTTC
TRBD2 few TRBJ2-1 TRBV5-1 CASSPAAGGTDEQFF TGCGCCAGCAGCCCGGCAGCGGGGGGTACGGATGAGCAGTTCTTC
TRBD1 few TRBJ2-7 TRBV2 CASSGQGYEQYF TGTGCCAGCTCCGGACAGGGGTACGAGCAGTACTTC
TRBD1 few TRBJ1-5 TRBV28 CASTTGQFHQPQHF TGTGCCAGCACCACGGGACAGTTTCATCAGCCCCAGCATTTT
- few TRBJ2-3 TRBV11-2 CASSSNRDFSTDTQYF TGTGCCAGCAGCTCCAACCGGGACTTTAGCACAGATACGCAGTATTTT
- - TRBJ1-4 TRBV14 CASRGGAEKLFF TGTGCCAGTCGCGGGGGGGCTGAAAAACTGTTTTTT
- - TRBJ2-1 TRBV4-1 CASSQADPRETRHNEQFF TGCGCCAGCAGCCAAGCCGACCCGAGAGAGACTAGGCACAATGAGCAGTTCTTC
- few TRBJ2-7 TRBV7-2 CASSLDAGVVRGQYF TGTGCCAGCAGCTTAGATGCAGGGGTGGTACGCGGGCAGTACTTC
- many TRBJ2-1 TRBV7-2 CASSFGGHGSYNEQFF TGTGCCAGCAGCTTCGGGGGGCACGGCTCCTACAATGAGCAGTTCTTC
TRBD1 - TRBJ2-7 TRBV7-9 CASSLRTGSSYEQYF TGTGCCAGCAGCCTTAGGACAGGGAGTTCTTACGAGCAGTACTTC
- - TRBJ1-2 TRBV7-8 CASSLGRGRSYGYTF TGTGCCAGCAGCTTAGGCCGCGGAAGGTCCTATGGCTACACCTTC
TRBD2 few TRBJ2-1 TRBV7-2 CASSHGTSGGLHNEQFF TGTGCCAGCAGCCACGGGACTAGCGGGGGGCTACACAATGAGCAGTTCTTC
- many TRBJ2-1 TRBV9 CASSVDLNEQFF TGTGCCAGCAGCGTAGATCTCAATGAGCAGTTCTTC
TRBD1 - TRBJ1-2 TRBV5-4 CASSTTGNYGYTF TGTGCCAGCAGCACGACAGGGAACTATGGCTACACCTTC
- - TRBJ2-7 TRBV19 CASSPGRGREQYF TGTGCCAGTAGTCCCGGCAGGGGAAGGGAGCAGTACTTC
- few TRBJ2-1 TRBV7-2 CASSFQGRGTSYNEQFF TGTGCCAGCAGCTTTCAGGGGCGGGGGACCTCCTACAATGAGCAGTTCTTC
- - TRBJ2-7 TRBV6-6 CASSYSSSYEQYF TGTGCCAGCAGTTACTCATCTAGCTACGAGCAGTACTTC
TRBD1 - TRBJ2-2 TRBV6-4 CASSGGTGISANTGELFF TGTGCCAGCAGTGGGGGGACAGGGATTTCCGCGAACACCGGGGAGCTGTTTTTT
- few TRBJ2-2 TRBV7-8 CASSPDSFNAGELFF TGTGCCAGCAGCCCGGACAGCTTTAACGCCGGGGAGCTGTTTTTT
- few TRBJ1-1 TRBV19 CASSIGSAANTEAFF TGTGCCAGTAGTATAGGATCAGCGGCGAACACTGAAGCTTTCTTT
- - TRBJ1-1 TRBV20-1 CSATSDTEAFF TGCAGTGCTACTTCGGACACTGAAGCTTTCTTT
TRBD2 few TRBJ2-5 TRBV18 CASSPLAGSPETQYF TGTGCCAGCTCACCACTAGCGGGGAGCCCAGAGACCCAGTACTTC
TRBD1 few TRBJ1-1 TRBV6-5 CASSYPGTGHNEAFF TGTGCCAGCAGTTACCCAGGGACAGGCCATAATGAAGCTTTCTTT